The T cell receptor (beta chain) described here comes from a study of blood T cell repertoires in COVID-19. V was trimmed by 1 base and J by 0 bases, leaving 7 bases between them. CDR1 and CDR2 from the germline V gene are LGHDT and YNNKEL (reference sequence). The CDR3 covers 15 residues. Followed longitudinally, the Seattle patients had been enrolled during active infection. Authors' processing steps: Amplification of reference gene primers was used by the study to estimate nucleated cell counts. This table comes from immunoSEQ multiplex PCR, and its TCRdb copy is limited to in-frame clones, with some not included. From that table come the V and J calls and clone size; the DNA was used to work out D and trimming. The repertoire includes some 150,000 clones, roughly 80% of them detected once, and roughly 15% sits in the top ten.

The receptor was isolated from a woman aged 70-85 years with COVID-19, enrolled during active disease. Sequencing was performed on peripheral blood. The chain has TRBV3-1 (or the pseudogene TRBV3-2) and TRBJ1-3; D is unresolved. CDR3 residues: CASSQAAGSGNTIYF. The DNA for the CDR3 is TGTGCCAGCAGCCAAGCGGCAGGCTCTGGAAACACCATATATTTT.